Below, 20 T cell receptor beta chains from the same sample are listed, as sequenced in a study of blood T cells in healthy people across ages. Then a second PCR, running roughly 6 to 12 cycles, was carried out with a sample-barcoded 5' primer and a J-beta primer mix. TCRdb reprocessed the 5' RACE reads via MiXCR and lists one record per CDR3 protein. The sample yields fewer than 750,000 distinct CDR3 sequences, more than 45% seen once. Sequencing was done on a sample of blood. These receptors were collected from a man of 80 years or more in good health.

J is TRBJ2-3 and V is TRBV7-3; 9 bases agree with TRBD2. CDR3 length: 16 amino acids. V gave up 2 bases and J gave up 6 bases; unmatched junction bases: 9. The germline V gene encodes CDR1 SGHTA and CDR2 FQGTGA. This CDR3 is CASSLDWLAGKDTQYF. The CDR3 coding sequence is TGTGCCAGCAGCTTAGACTGGCTAGCGGGGAAGGATACGCAGTATTTT.

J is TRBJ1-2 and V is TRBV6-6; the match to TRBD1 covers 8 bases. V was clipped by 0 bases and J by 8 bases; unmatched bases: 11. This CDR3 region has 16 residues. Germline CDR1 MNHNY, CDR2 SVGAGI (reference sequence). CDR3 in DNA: TGTGCCAGCAGTTACTCCGTCGTTGCAGGGGGCTTGGGCTACACCTTC. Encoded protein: CASSYSVVAGGLGYTF.

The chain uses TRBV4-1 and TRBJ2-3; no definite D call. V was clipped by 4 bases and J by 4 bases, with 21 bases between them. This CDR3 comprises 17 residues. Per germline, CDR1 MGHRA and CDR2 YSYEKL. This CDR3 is CASSLSGRSSPADTQYF. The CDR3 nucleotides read TGCGCCAGCAGCCTGTCCGGACGCTCTTCTCCTGCAGATACGCAGTATTTT.

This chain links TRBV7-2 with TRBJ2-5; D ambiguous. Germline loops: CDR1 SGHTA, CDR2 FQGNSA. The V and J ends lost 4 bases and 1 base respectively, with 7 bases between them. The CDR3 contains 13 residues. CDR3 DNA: TGTGCCAGCAGCTCACGACCCCAAGAGACCCAGTACTTC. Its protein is CASSSRPQETQYF.

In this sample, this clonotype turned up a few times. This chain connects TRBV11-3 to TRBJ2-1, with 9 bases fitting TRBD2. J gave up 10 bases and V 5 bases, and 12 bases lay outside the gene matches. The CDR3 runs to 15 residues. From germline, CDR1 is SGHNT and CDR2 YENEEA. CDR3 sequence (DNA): TGTGCCAGCAGCCTGAATCAAGCGGGAGGAACCGAGCAGTTCTTC. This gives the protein CASSLNQAGGTEQFF.

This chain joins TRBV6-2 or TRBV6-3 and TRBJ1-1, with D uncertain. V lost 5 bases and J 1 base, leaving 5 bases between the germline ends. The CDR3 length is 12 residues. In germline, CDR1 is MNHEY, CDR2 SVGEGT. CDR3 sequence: CASSDKNTEAFF. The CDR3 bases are TGTGCCAGCAGTGACAAGAACACTGAAGCTTTCTTT.

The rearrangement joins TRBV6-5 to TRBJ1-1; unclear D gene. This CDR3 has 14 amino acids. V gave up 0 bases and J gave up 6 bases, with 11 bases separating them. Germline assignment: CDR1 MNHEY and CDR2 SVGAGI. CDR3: CASSYSGEIAEAFF. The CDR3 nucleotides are TGTGCCAGCAGTTACTCTGGGGAGATAGCTGAAGCTTTCTTT.

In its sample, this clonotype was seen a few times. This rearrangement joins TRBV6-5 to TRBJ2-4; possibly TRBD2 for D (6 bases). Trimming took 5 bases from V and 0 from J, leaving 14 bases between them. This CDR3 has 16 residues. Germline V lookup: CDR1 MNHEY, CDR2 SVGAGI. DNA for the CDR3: TGTGCCAGCAGTACCGGGACTGCTCTAGCCAAAAACATTCAGTACTTC. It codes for CASSTGTALAKNIQYF.

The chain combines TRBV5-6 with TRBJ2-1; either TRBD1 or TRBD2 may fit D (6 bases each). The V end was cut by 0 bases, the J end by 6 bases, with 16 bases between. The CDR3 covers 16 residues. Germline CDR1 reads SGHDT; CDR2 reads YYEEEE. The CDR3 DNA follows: TGTGCCAGCAGCTTGGGGGGGGCCAAGCCTTTCAATGAGCAGTTCTTC. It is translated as CASSLGGAKPFNEQFF. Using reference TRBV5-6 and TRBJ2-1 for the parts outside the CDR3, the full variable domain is DAGVTQSPTHLIKTRGQQVTLRCSPKSGHDTVSWYQQALGQGPQFIFQYYEEEERQRGNFPDRFSGHQFPNYSSELNVNALLLGDSALYLCASSLGGAKPFNEQFFGPGTRLTVL.

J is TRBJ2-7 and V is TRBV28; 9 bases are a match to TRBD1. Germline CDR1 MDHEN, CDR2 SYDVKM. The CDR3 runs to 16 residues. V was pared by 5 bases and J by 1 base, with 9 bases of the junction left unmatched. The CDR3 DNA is TGTGCCAGCAGTATAGGAGGGACAGGGATTTCCTACGAGCAGTACTTC. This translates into CASSIGGTGISYEQYF.

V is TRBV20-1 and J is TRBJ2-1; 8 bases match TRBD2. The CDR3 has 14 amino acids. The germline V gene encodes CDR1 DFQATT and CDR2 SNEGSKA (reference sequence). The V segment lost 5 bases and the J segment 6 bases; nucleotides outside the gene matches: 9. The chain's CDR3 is CSAEESGRSNEQFF. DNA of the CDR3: TGCAGTGCTGAGGAAAGCGGGAGAAGCAATGAGCAGTTCTTC.

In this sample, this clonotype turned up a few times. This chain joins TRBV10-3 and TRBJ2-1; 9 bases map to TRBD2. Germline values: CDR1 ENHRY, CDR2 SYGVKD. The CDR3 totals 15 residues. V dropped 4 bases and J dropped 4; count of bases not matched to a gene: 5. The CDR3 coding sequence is TGTGCCATCAGTGGCACTAGCGGGCCGTACAATGAGCAGTTCTTC. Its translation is CAISGTSGPYNEQFF.

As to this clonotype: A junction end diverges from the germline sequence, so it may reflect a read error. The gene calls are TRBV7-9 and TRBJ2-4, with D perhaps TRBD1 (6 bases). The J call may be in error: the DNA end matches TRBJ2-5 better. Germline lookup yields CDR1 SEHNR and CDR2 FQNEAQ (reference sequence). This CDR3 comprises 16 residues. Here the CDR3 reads CVSSFLRDNPRGTQYF. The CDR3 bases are TGTGTCAGCAGCTTCCTCCGGGACAACCCAAGGGGGACCCAGTACTTC.

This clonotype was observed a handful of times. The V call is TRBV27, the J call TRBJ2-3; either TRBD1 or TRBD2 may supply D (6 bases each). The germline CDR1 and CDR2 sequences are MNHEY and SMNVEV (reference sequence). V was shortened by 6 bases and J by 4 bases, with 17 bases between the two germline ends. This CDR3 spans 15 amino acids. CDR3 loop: CASRRGVLTADTQYF. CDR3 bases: TGTGCCAGCAGAAGGGGGGTCCTCACAGCAGATACGCAGTATTTT.

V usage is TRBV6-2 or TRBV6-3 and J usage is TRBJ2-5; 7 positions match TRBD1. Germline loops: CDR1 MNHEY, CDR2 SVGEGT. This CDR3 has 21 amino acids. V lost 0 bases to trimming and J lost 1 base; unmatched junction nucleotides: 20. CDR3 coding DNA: TGTGCCAGCAGTTACTCGACGTGGCGTGGAACAGGGGCTTTAGGCCAAGAGACCCAGTACTTC. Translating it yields CASSYSTWRGTGALGQETQYF.

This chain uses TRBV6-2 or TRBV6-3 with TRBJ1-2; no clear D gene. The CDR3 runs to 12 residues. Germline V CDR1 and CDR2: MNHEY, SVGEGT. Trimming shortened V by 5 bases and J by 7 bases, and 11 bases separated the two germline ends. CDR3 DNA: TGTGCCAGCAGTGAGGTCTTCTCTGGCTACACCTTC. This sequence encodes CASSEVFSGYTF.

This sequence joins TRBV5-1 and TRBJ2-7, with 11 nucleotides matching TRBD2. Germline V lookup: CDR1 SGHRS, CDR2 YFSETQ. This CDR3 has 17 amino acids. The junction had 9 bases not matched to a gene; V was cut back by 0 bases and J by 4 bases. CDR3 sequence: CASSLAGTTSGSYEQYF. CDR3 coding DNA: TGCGCCAGCAGCTTGGCCGGGACTACTAGCGGGAGTTACGAGCAGTACTTC.

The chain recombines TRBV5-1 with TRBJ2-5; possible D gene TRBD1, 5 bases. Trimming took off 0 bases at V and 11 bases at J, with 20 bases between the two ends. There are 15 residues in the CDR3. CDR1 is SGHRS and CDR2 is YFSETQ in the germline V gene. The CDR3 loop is CASSLGTGGDNEQYF. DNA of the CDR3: TGCGCCAGCAGCTTGGGTACAGGCGGAGACAATGAGCAGTACTTC.

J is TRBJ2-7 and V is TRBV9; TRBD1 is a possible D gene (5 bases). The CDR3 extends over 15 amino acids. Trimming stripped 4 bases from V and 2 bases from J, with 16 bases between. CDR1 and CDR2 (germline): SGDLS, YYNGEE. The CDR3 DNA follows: TGTGCCAGCAGCCCGCCCCGGGCAGGGCCCTACGAGCAGTACTTC. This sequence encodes CASSPPRAGPYEQYF.

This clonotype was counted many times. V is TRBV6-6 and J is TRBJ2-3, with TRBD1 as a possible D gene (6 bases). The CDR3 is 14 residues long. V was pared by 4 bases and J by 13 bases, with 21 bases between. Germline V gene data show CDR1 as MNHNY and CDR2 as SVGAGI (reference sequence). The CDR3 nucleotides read TGTGCCAGCAGTTCGCCGGACAGCGACCCTCGGGAGTATTTT. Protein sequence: CASSSPDSDPREYF.